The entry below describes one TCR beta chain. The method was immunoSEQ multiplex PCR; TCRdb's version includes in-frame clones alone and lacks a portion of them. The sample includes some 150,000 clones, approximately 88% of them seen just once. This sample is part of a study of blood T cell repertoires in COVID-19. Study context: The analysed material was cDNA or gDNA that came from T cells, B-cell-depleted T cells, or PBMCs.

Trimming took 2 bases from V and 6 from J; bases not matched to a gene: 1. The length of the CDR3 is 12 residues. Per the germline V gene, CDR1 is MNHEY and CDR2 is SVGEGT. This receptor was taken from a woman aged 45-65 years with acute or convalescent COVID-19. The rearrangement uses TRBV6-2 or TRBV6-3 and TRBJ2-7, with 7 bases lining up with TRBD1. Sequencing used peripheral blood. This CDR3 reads CASSYAGGEQYF. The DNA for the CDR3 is TGTGCCAGCAGTTACGCAGGGGGCGAGCAGTACTTC.